The T cell receptor (beta chain) under discussion was sequenced for a study of cytomegalovirus exposure and HLA in healthy donors (dated 2017 in TCRdb). Turning to the overall study: An earlier analysis of 550 to 700 of the donors reported 250 to 350 Gb of sequence data and 117 million unique TCR beta sequences from around 200 million T cells. A later analysis re-examined previously published TCR beta repertoires from about 670 donors and added high-resolution HLA genotyping to investigate patterns of TCR occurrence. In a later genetic analysis, genome-wide SNP genotypes for about 65% of the 666 donors were used, and that subset was treated as a discovery cohort. Donor age, sex, ethnicity and CMV serostatus were compiled alongside the repertoire data. The aim of the study was to test whether cataloging public T cell receptors could identify signatures of past pathogen exposure. The T cell repertoires of under 750 subjects were profiled by immunosequencing and related to cytomegalovirus serostatus. To decide whether each TCR beta V gene segment behaved as functional or pseudogenic, an earlier analysis of fewer than 750 of the donors relied on high-throughput TCR beta sequencing. The later analysis used no new phenotypic data to find candidate immune exposures, relying instead on TCR beta sequences and their occurrence across donors. High-throughput TCR immunosequencing, statistical association of individual TCRs with disease status, and machine learning were combined to predict cytomegalovirus infection status. A separate validation cohort of 100 to 150 different subjects was used in addition to the approximately 670-subject first cohort. The number of typed donors differed by locus: roughly 620-630 for A, B, C, DRB1 and DQB1; roughly 510 for DQA1; roughly 600 for DPA1; and roughly 470 for DPB1. Among the roughly 400 genotyped donors, approximately 82% belonged to the genetic ancestry cluster associated with self-reported Caucasian donors. HLA typing covered class I and class II loci at four-digit resolution. Across approximately 420 genotyped donors of the cohort, an average of roughly 230,000 unique TCR beta nucleotide sequences per donor were sequenced, and roughly 20% of those sequences were non-productive. Around 320 gigabases of sequencing data and some 85 million unique TCR sequences were included in an early release covering about 600 HLA-typed donors. Every repertoire in the discovery cohort had been generated on one and the same sequencing platform. Four or five DR-DQ haplotypes were handled as single units for association and clustering because linkage in the cohort was strong. Broader findings and caveats from the paper: The cohort was sequenced for TCR beta chains only, and without alpha or paired-chain data the features that could be detected were limited. Because HLA typing was missing for some donors at each locus, association tests included only the typed subset. Sequencing depth was assumed to be roughly uniform across donors in the presence/absence analyses, though that assumption may not hold. The study listed 150 to 200 TCR beta chains as associated with cytomegalovirus. Some IMGT-functional V segments, including TRBV6-2 and TRBV6-3, could not be distinguished by the 87-base-pair reads and were therefore excluded. Correlated functional status among segregating V segments might be attributable to linkage disequilibrium, but an unknown experimental factor could not be ruled out. Assigning TCR associations to individual alleles was difficult when HLA alleles, especially DR and DQ, strongly co-occurred. A later genetic analysis associated a missense DCLRE1C variant with V-gene and J-gene trimming of TCR beta chains, and an independent cohort replicated the association. A group of highly shared sequence variants was considered likely to be a technical artifact of the sequencing pipeline. A later analysis found that TCR association rates varied across HLA loci, with DRB1 alleles showing the most associated TCRs and HLA-C alleles the fewest. A further reported finding was that TCR beta sequences accurately predicted the HLA-A and HLA-B alleles for most subjects in the first cohort. In a later analysis, HLA-associated TCR beta chains were found to be more clonally expanded and to have lower generation probabilities than equally common non-associated chains. An earlier analysis of 587 of the donors showed that most TCR beta V segments appeared in productive rearrangements either about 87% or about 30% of the time, which broadly matched IMGT annotations. While some public TCRs were present in many individuals, most TCR sequences turned up only very rarely across donors. For the cohort, immune exposure information was limited to CMV serostatus. The classifier was reported to diagnose cytomegalovirus status with high specificity and sensitivity in both the original cohort and the validation cohort. According to the authors, the approach could potentially be generalized to other disease states and immunological phenotypes. In vitro tests confirmed that a few of the cytomegalovirus-associated TCR beta chains recognize cytomegalovirus antigens. A later analysis found that most CMV-associated TCR beta chains appeared HLA-restricted, with HLA associations seemingly driven largely by CMV exposure. At a false discovery rate of 0.05, a later analysis linked fewer than 20,000 TCR beta sequences to specific HLA alleles. Several of the top co-occurrence clusters appeared to be linked to parvovirus B19, influenza, CMV and Epstein-Barr virus, according to a later analysis. According to a later genetic analysis, donors in an Asian-associated ancestry cluster had fewer N-insertions in productive TCRs than the roughly 700-donor mean. Because counts were too low, roughly 16 rarely observed V segments, including chromosome 9 orphons, were left out of the earlier analysis of about 620 of the donors.

V drops 1 base and J drops 5 bases, leaving 11 bases in between. Counted from cysteine to phenylalanine, this CDR3 has 14 amino acids. The sequence is cut down to CDR3 DNA, 42 bases in frame from base 1. According to the germline V gene (reference sequence), CDR1 reads SEHNR and CDR2 reads FQNEAQ. Comments on this clone: It has no known antigen specificity. No base quality information exists; no much larger clone differs at one position.

Library preparation employed the immunoSEQ multiplex PCR assay. For the multiplex PCR, a mixture combining 60 forward primers for TCR Vbeta segments and 13 reverse primers for TCR Jbeta segments was used. A multiplex PCR assay on genomic DNA amplified the CDR3 region of rearranged TCR beta genes. Amplified TCR beta libraries were sequenced as 87-base-pair reads on the Illumina HiSeq System. The source study handled its data this way. In a later analysis, 80 million or so unique TCR beta chains were counted across the 690 or so repertoires, and about 10 million of these chains were shared by at least two donors. Raw reads were error-corrected and collapsed into unique sequences with a nearest-neighbor algorithm that merged closely related sequences to remove PCR and sequencing errors. V, D and J gene segments were assigned by aligning CDR3 sequences to IMGT reference sequences. Each retained sequence needed at least a six-nucleotide match to both a V gene segment and a J gene segment. A rearrangement was called productive if the CDR3 had no stop codons and remained in frame with V and J, and every other rearrangement was called non-productive. CDR3 was defined according to IMGT convention as the region running from the second conserved V-encoded cysteine to the conserved J-encoded phenylalanine. Sequences without an unambiguous match to a single V gene segment were excluded from the earlier analysis of about 600 of the donors. In an earlier analysis of 450 to 700 of the donors, V segments were called functional above 56.7% productive rearrangements and were called segregating when the between-donor standard deviation exceeded 5%. A statistical classification framework was built for diagnosing cytomegalovirus status from the catalog of TCR beta chain sequences. V and J gene assignment, in a later analysis, came from comparing TCR nucleotide sequences with IMGT/GENE-DB human TR gene sequences. The TCRdist pipeline was used in a later analysis to assign CDR3 sequences and most-parsimonious VDJ recombination scenarios. In a later analysis, every TCR beta chain was defined by the combination of its CDR3 amino acid sequence and its V-gene family, and reads without a unique V-gene family were dropped. A later analysis removed roughly 590 highly shared, low-generation-probability nucleotide sequences to deal with suspected cross-contamination and a sequencing artifact. In a later analysis, a clonal expansion index for each public chain was calculated from normalized within-repertoire ranks of inferred template counts. In a later analysis, generation probabilities were computed using a VDJ recombination model fitted to out-of-frame rearrangements, and the results were checked against IGoR. In a later analysis, hypergeometric tests were used to score TCR-TCR, TCR-HLA and TCR-CMV co-occurrence, with a repertoire-size bias correction applied to TCR pairs. False discovery rates were estimated in a later analysis by permuting HLA or CMV assignments 20 times. In a later analysis, co-occurring TCRs were grouped using DBSCAN, and TCRdist sequence similarity was added for clustering within HLA-allele-positive subsets. For co-occurrence clustering, repertoires with fewer than 30,000 or more than 120,000 public chains were excluded, along with roughly 5 repertoires with anomalous nucleotide sharing. Sourced from immuneACCESS, this table was stored by TCRdb with only in-frame sequences that have V and J called. A share of the clones is absent; for the studies checked, an unresolved V gene accounts for under half, and the remainder has no known explanation. The V and J calls and clone size were taken over from that table, and D and trimming were inferred from the DNA. Counted in this sample were 150,000 to 200,000 clones; 72% of them appeared once. The biggest ten clones account for 2% to 2.5% of the sample.

In total, fewer than 750 healthy bone marrow donors made up the cohort. At the time of sampling, all cohort members were nominally healthy, though unrecorded immune exposures were likely present. CMV serostatus was positive for 250 to 300 and negative for about 50% of the roughly 700 cohort members, and was not recorded for this donor. Each donor provided a peripheral blood sample, and peripheral blood mononuclear cells were used for TCR beta sequencing. The Qiagen DNeasy Blood Extraction Kit was used to extract genomic DNA from the blood cell samples. The sequence is built from TRBV7-9 and TRBJ1-2; the D gene remains uncertain. The receptor was isolated from a human donor in good health. Material for sequencing was PBMCs. The nucleotides are TGTGCCAGCAGCTTAGAATACCGGGAATATGGCTACACCTTC. It is translated as CASSLEYREYGYTF.